The 20 T cell receptor beta chains in this list originate from one sample, sequenced in a study of a mutant IDH1 vaccine in newly diagnosed glioma. Measured with immunoSEQ multiplex PCR; TCRdb has only the in-frame clones, and not every one. The sample gives roughly 49,000 clones, roughly 92% of which show up once; less than 2.5% is in the top ten. No antigen is known for these receptors. Time point specified: week 35, safety follow-up. All doses held 300 ug of mutant IDH1 20-mer peptide, with topical imiquimod. Specimen: PBMCs, collected from a glioma patient whose treatment included an IDH1 peptide vaccine. The source of these receptors is a man aged 50 to 59 with glioma.

CDR3 loop: CASSLVGRGLGNEQFF. CDR3 nucleotides: TGTGCCAGCAGCTTAGTGGGCAGGGGCCTGGGCAATGAGCAGTTCTTC. This chain joins TRBV7-2 and TRBJ2-1, with D perhaps TRBD1 (6 bases). Trimming cost V 1 base and J 6 bases, with 16 bases left between them. CDR3 length: 16 amino acids. Germline V CDR1 and CDR2: SGHTA, FQGNSA. Combining the CDR3 with reference TRBV7-2 and TRBJ2-1 gives the whole variable domain GAGVSQSPSNKVTEKGKDVELRCDPISGHTALYWYRQSLGQGLEFLIYFQGNSAPDKSGLPSDRFSAERTGGSVSTLTIQRTQQEDSAVYLCASSLVGRGLGNEQFFGPGTRLTVL.

The chain links TRBV20-1 to TRBJ2-3, with unresolved D. Trimming pared 0 bases from V and 9 bases from J, leaving 7 bases between. The germline CDR1 and CDR2 sequences are DFQATT and SNEGSKA (reference sequence). The CDR3 totals 11 residues. The CDR3 region is CSAREGPTQYF. The CDR3 DNA sequence: TGCAGTGCTAGAGAGGGCCCAACGCAGTATTTT.

The chain couples TRBV4-3 to TRBJ2-2, with TRBD1 as a possible D gene (6 bases). CDR3 length: 16 residues. Germline V gives CDR1 LGHNA, CDR2 YSLEER. V was pared by 6 bases and J by 2 bases, with 16 bases between. The DNA of the CDR3 is TGCGCCAGCAGTCGAACCAGGACAGAAAACACCGGGGAGCTGTTTTTT. The encoded protein is CASSRTRTENTGELFF.

The CDR3 bases are TGCAGCGTTGAAGGAGTCCCGGGGGACAGGGGGGGATCTTATGTCTCCTACAATGAGCAGTTCTTC. Translated, it gives CSVEGVPGDRGGSYVSYNEQFF. The chain links TRBV29-1 to TRBJ2-1; 11 bases match TRBD1. The germline CDR1 and CDR2 sequences are SQVTM and ANQGSEA. The CDR3 spans 22 residues. The V and J ends lost 1 base and 0 bases, in that order; junction bases with no gene match: 20.

The chain uses TRBV28 and TRBJ2-7; D call uncertain. Germline CDR1 reads MDHEN; CDR2 reads SYDVKM. The ends were cut back, 2 bases at V and 6 bases at J, with 11 bases in the middle. The CDR3 loop spans 13 amino acids. The DNA for the CDR3 is TGTGCCAGCAGTTTACTCCCCCAAGGCGAGCAGTACTTC. Amino acid sequence: CASSLLPQGEQYF.

This sequence joins TRBV5-1 and TRBJ2-1, with TRBD2 matching over 11 bases. CDR1 and CDR2 (germline): SGHRS, YFSETQ. Trimming removed 2 bases from V and 1 base from J; junction bases left unmatched: 5. CDR3 length: 17 amino acids. The DNA for the CDR3 is TGCGCCAGCAGCTTTAGCGGGAGGGCCAGGTCCTACAATGAGCAGTTCTTC. It specifies CASSFSGRARSYNEQFF.

This rearrangement joins TRBV14 to TRBJ2-7, with D tentatively TRBD2 (5 bases). Trimming took off 4 bases at V and 0 bases at J, with 19 bases between the two ends. This CDR3 has 17 amino acids. CDR1 is SGHDN, CDR2 FVKESK, per germline. The CDR3 reads CASSRKAGGFSSYEQYF. The DNA for the CDR3 is TGTGCCAGCAGCCGAAAAGCTGGCGGGTTTAGCTCCTACGAGCAGTACTTC.

This rearrangement joins TRBV6-5 to TRBJ2-3; 8 nucleotides align to TRBD2. The CDR3 consists of 15 residues. From germline, CDR1 is MNHEY and CDR2 SVGAGI. Trimming took 6 bases from V and 3 from J; bases not matched to a gene: 8. This chain's CDR3 is CASRPLPGGTDTQYF. For the CDR3, the DNA is TGTGCCAGCAGACCTTTGCCGGGGGGGACAGATACGCAGTATTTT.

The V call is TRBV2, the J call TRBJ2-2; D gene ambiguous. Deletions cut 3 bases from V and 5 bases from J, with 4 bases between. Germline values: CDR1 SNHLY, CDR2 FYNNEI. The CDR3 contains 12 residues. The CDR3 sequence: CASSEATGELFF. The CDR3 DNA is TGTGCCAGCAGTGAGGCGACCGGGGAGCTGTTTTTT.

The CDR3 sequence: CASSQTDRGGRLFF. The CDR3 DNA sequence: TGCGCCAGCAGTCAAACGGACAGGGGTGGTAGGCTGTTTTTT. V usage is TRBV5-1 and J usage is TRBJ2-2; TRBD1 aligns across 9 bases. The CDR3 runs to 14 residues. V lost 5 bases to trimming and J lost 13 bases; unmatched junction nucleotides: 12. Germline-derived CDR1 and CDR2 are SGHRS and YFSETQ.

This rearrangement joins TRBV30 to TRBJ1-5; D ambiguous. CDR3 size: 12 residues. Trimming stripped 3 bases from V and 6 bases from J, with 9 bases between. The germline V gene encodes CDR1 GTSNPN and CDR2 SVGIG (reference sequence). The DNA for the CDR3 is TGTGCCTGGAGCGGTGTTGCTCAGCCCCAGCATTTT. It specifies CAWSGVAQPQHF.

The genes are TRBV4-3 and TRBJ2-7; possibly TRBD1 for D (5 bases). Deletions cut 0 bases from V and 3 bases from J, with 12 bases between. CDR3 length equals 15 residues. Germline V gene lookup returns CDR1 LGHNA and CDR2 YSLEER. The CDR3 nucleotides are TGCGCCAGCAGCCAAGACAGGGTGGTGGGCTACGAGCAGTACTTC. It yields the protein CASSQDRVVGYEQYF.

Only one count was recorded for this clone. This chain joins TRBV5-8 and TRBJ2-2; the match to TRBD2 covers 9 bases. This CDR3 is built from 17 residues. After removal of 0 bases from V and 4 bases from J, the junction contained 7 bases not matched to a gene. The germline V gene has CDR1 SGHTS and CDR2 YDEGEE. The CDR3 bases are TGTGCCAGCAGCTTGGAACGCGGGAGGGCCCCCACCGGGGAGCTGTTTTTT. Translated, it gives CASSLERGRAPTGELFF.

The chain uses TRBV27 and TRBJ2-1, with 8 bases that match TRBD2. This CDR3 has 16 amino acids. Germline lookup yields CDR1 MNHEY and CDR2 SMNVEV (reference sequence). J gave up 0 bases and V 6 bases, and 7 bases lay outside the gene matches. The CDR3 is CASSLSGTSSYNEQFF. The DNA for the CDR3 is TGTGCCAGCAGCCTTAGCGGGACGAGCTCCTACAATGAGCAGTTCTTC.

V gene TRBV5-5 combines with J gene TRBJ2-7, with TRBD1 identical over 8 bases. J gave up 5 bases and V 2 bases, and 9 bases lay outside the gene matches. The CDR3 is 15 residues long. In germline, CDR1 is SGHKS, CDR2 YYEKEE (reference sequence). CDR3 amino acids: CASSLEDRVVNEQYF. The CDR3 coding sequence is TGTGCCAGCAGCTTAGAGGACAGGGTTGTAAACGAGCAGTACTTC.

The gene calls are TRBV2 and TRBJ1-2, with 8 bases matching TRBD1. The CDR3 has 15 residues. V shed 4 bases and J 8 bases; nucleotides not matched to a gene: 12. CDR1 SNHLY and CDR2 FYNNEI come from the germline V gene. The CDR3 loop is CASSANRQGRGGYTF. The CDR3 nucleotides are TGTGCCAGCAGTGCGAACCGACAGGGGAGGGGCGGCTACACCTTC.

This clone was observed a handful of times. The gene calls are TRBV5-1 and TRBJ1-1, with TRBD1 matching 8 bases. The ends lost 4 bases at V and 1 base at J; junction bases unmatched: 3. Germline assignment: CDR1 SGHRS and CDR2 YFSETQ. This CDR3 has 14 residues. The DNA for the CDR3 is TGCGCCAGCAGCATAACAGGGGGGAACACTGAAGCTTTCTTT. It is translated as CASSITGGNTEAFF.

This clone was seen a single time. The genes are TRBV27 and TRBJ2-7, with 7 bases that match TRBD1. The ends lost 6 bases at V and 3 bases at J; junction bases unmatched: 5. Germline CDR1 is MNHEY and CDR2 is SMNVEV (reference sequence). CDR3 length: 13 residues. CDR3 amino acids: CASRRGQVYEQYF. The CDR3 DNA reads TGTGCCAGCAGGAGAGGACAGGTCTACGAGCAGTACTTC.

This chain connects TRBV11-3 to TRBJ2-2; possibly TRBD1 for D (6 bases). The germline CDR1 and CDR2 sequences are SGHNT and YENEEA. This CDR3 is 16 amino acids long. Deletions cut 5 bases from V and 1 base from J, with 14 bases between. CDR3 bases: TGTGCCAGCAGCAAAACCGGGACACTGAACACCGGGGAGCTGTTTTTT. Protein: CASSKTGTLNTGELFF.

The V and J genes are TRBV6-5 and TRBJ2-2; no reliable D call. Trimming removed 4 bases from V and 3 bases from J, with 12 bases in between. The CDR3 has 15 amino acids. CDR1 is MNHEY and CDR2 is SVGAGI in the germline V gene. The CDR3 DNA is TGTGCCAGCAGTTTTCGGCCTTTGGACACCGGGGAGCTGTTTTTT. Amino acids: CASSFRPLDTGELFF.